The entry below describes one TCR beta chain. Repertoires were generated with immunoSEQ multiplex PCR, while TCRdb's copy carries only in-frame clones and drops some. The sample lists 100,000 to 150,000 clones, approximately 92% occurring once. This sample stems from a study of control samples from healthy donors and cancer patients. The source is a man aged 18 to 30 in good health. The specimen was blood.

CDR3 in DNA: TGTGCCAGCAGCTTAGGGGGAACCGGGGAGCTGTTTTTT. This translates into CASSLGGTGELFF. The rearrangement links TRBV5-4 to TRBJ2-2; D might be TRBD1 (6 bases). Trimming removed 2 bases from V and 5 bases from J, with 7 bases in between. The CDR3 extends over 13 amino acids. CDR1 and CDR2 from the germline V gene are SGHNT and YYREEE (reference sequence).